These 21 T cell receptor beta chains originate from one sample sequenced in a study of post-analysis software for immune sequencing data (dated by TCRdb to between 2014 and 2017). Library method: PCR. TCRdb lists the instrument as Illumina HiSeq 2500. Unique molecular identifiers were incorporated into TCR beta cDNA libraries to reduce PCR and sequencing biases. The public reads were quality trimmed at Q25 with fastp and then assembled into clones with MiXCR by TCRdb, keeping productive beta chains. One record per CDR3 amino acid sequence lists the most common genes and DNA. The sample data list roughly 730,000 distinct CDR3 sequences, and approximately 30% of these were observed just once. The top ten clonotypes cover approximately 0.6% of the sample. The study at large found these results: Significantly higher frequencies in patients than in controls were found for roughly 5 TRBV segments, including TRBV5-6, TRBV5-1 and TRBV20-1.

Their antigens remain unidentified. The sequenced sample consisted of blood. These receptors came from a girl under 18 with multiple sclerosis.

This chain joins TRBV12-3 or TRBV12-4 and TRBJ2-6; D tentatively fits TRBD1 or TRBD2 (5 bases each). This CDR3 contains 16 residues. V was pared by 5 bases and J by 1 base, with 12 bases between. The CDR3 bases are TGTGCCAGCAGTGTGGGACGGACATCTGGGGCCAACGTCCTGACTTTC. Translation: CASSVGRTSGANVLTF.

This clonotype was detected a few times. The V and J genes are TRBV7-9 and TRBJ1-4; 7 bases match TRBD1. Per the germline V gene, CDR1 is SEHNR and CDR2 is FQNEAQ (reference sequence). Trimming cost V 5 bases and J 8 bases; bases outside gene matches: 11. This CDR3 comprises 15 residues. CDR3 protein: CASSPPGRGDEKLFF. The DNA for the CDR3 is TGTGCCAGCAGCCCCCCCGGCAGGGGGGACGAAAAACTGTTTTTT.

The chain is built from TRBV12-3 or TRBV12-4 and TRBJ2-5; perhaps TRBD1 as D (5 bases). Trimming cost V 1 base and J 4 bases, with 10 bases left between them. This CDR3 contains 14 residues. The CDR3 nucleotides read TGTGCCAGCAGTTTAGTTACAGGAATAGAGACCCAGTACTTC. Protein product: CASSLVTGIETQYF.

This clonotype has a handful of counts. The CDR3 nucleotides are TGCGCCAGCAGCTTCTACAGGGGGGACTATGGCTACACCTTC. Amino acids: CASSFYRGDYGYTF. The rearrangement links TRBV5-1 to TRBJ1-2, with 8 nucleotides matching TRBD1. From germline, CDR1 is SGHRS and CDR2 YFSETQ. The CDR3 is made up of 14 amino acids. Unmatched junction bases numbered 3, after V lost 2 bases and J lost 3 bases.

This clonotype was seen repeatedly, ten times or more. This chain joins TRBV4-3 and TRBJ2-7; 9 bases agree with TRBD1. The germline gives CDR1 LGHNA, CDR2 YSLEER. The ends lost 4 bases at V and 2 bases at J; junction bases unmatched: 3. The CDR3 totals 14 residues. CDR3 protein: CASSPRTGAYEQYF. As DNA, the CDR3 is TGCGCCAGCAGCCCTAGGACAGGGGCCTACGAGCAGTACTTC.

As to this clonotype: A junction boundary mismatches the germline segment, possibly from a read error. V is TRBV12-3 or TRBV12-4 and J is TRBJ1-2; D remains ambiguous. This CDR3 has 16 amino acids. CDR3 coding DNA: TGTACCAGCGGTTGGTATGGGTTACAGATTAACTATGGCTACACCTTC. It codes for CTSGWYGLQINYGYTF.

The rearrangement uses TRBV5-1 and TRBJ2-4; D is perhaps TRBD1 (6 bases). The DNA matches TRBJ2-7 better at its end, which makes the J call doubtful. CDR1 and CDR2 (germline): SGHRS, YFSETQ. This CDR3 has 13 residues. The CDR3 DNA reads as TGCGCCAGCAGCTTTAGCCAGGGGTACGAGCAGTACTTC. Protein sequence: CASSFSQGYEQYF.

The chain uses TRBV12-3 or TRBV12-4 and TRBJ1-4, with 12 bases fitting TRBD1. The CDR3 runs to 15 residues. Trimming at V came to 3 bases and at J to 10 bases, leaving 6 bases not matched to a gene. CDR3 DNA: TGTGCCAGCAGTTTTACCGGGACAGGGGGCCGAAAACTGTTTTTT. Protein sequence: CASSFTGTGGRKLFF.

The chain uses TRBV12-3 or TRBV12-4 and TRBJ2-3, with TRBD2 as a possible D gene (6 bases). The V gene lost 7 bases and the J gene lost 6 bases, with 20 bases spanning the gap. The CDR3 totals 15 residues. CDR3 region: CASTPAAGFADTQYF. In nucleotides, the CDR3 is TGTGCCAGCACCCCGGCAGCGGGCTTTGCGGATACGCAGTATTTT.

V is TRBV12-5 and J is TRBJ2-1; D gene uncertain. Germline V gene lookup returns CDR1 LGHNT and CDR2 FRNRAP. This CDR3 is 12 amino acids long. The germline V and J ends were trimmed by 6 bases and 10 bases, with 13 bases remaining between them. This CDR3 is CASGFDLGEQFF. DNA of the CDR3: TGTGCTAGTGGCTTCGACCTCGGAGAGCAGTTCTTC.

The chain employs TRBV6-5 and TRBJ1-4; no clear D gene. The CDR3 runs 16 residues. Germline V gives CDR1 MNHEY, CDR2 SVGAGI. The V gene lost 0 bases and the J gene lost 4 bases, with 12 bases spanning the gap. DNA for the CDR3: TGTGCCAGCAGTTACTCGAGGGCCGCCTTTAATGAAAAACTGTTTTTT. The encoded protein is CASSYSRAAFNEKLFF.

This clonotype appeared many times. This chain links TRBV29-1 with TRBJ2-5, with D hard to call. This CDR3 spans 11 amino acids. Between the trimmed V and J ends, which lost 2 bases and 3 bases, there was a span of 4 bases. From germline, CDR1 is SQVTM and CDR2 ANQGSEA. The CDR3 DNA reads as TGCAGCGTTGAAATGAAAGAGACCCAGTACTTC. It translates to CSVEMKETQYF. Complete variable domain (other parts from reference TRBV29-1 and TRBJ2-5): SAVISQKPSRDICQRGTSLTIQCQVDSQVTMMFWYRQQPGQSLTLIATANQGSEATYESGFVIDKFPISRPNLTFSTLTVSNMSPEDSSIYLCSVEMKETQYFGPGTRLLVL.

This clonotype was observed a few times. In nucleotides, the CDR3 is TGTGCCAGCAGCTTAGTAGGGCTGGGTGGTACGCAGTATTTT. It translates to CASSLVGLGGTQYF. V is TRBV7-2 and J is TRBJ2-3; no definite D call. V shed 1 base and J shed 8 bases, with 13 bases lying between them. The germline V gene has CDR1 SGHTA and CDR2 FQGNSA. CDR3 length equals 14 residues.

This clonotype was recorded a few times. This chain joins TRBV6-5 and TRBJ2-3; D is tentatively TRBD1 or TRBD2 (7 bases each). Germline CDR1 MNHEY, CDR2 SVGAGI. There are 16 residues in the CDR3. Trimming removed 6 bases at V and 2 bases at J, with 18 bases between. The CDR3 sequence is CASRGLQGGATDTQYF. CDR3 nucleotides: TGTGCCAGCAGGGGACTCCAGGGGGGGGCCACAGATACGCAGTATTTT.

This chain joins TRBV20-1 and TRBJ1-4, with unresolved D. Trimming took 4 bases from V and 8 from J, leaving 17 bases between them. The CDR3 runs 14 residues. CDR1 and CDR2 (germline): DFQATT, SNEGSKA (reference sequence). The CDR3 region is CSAMDEDRREKLFF. The DNA of the CDR3 is TGCAGTGCTATGGACGAAGACCGAAGGGAAAAACTGTTTTTT.

This clonotype was seen a handful of times. V gene TRBV25-1 combines with J gene TRBJ1-6, with a possible D match to TRBD1 (6 bases). Germline V CDR1 and CDR2: MGHDK, SYGVNS. V was cut by 5 bases and J by 10 bases, with 21 bases left in between. The CDR3 totals 16 residues. The CDR3: CASSPLRMGARSPLHF. Here the CDR3 DNA reads TGTGCCAGCAGTCCCCTGAGGATGGGGGCGAGATCACCCCTCCACTTT.

The CDR3 is CSARHSRGKDGYTF. For the CDR3, the DNA is TGCAGTGCTAGACACTCCAGGGGGAAGGATGGCTACACCTTC. The chain uses TRBV20-1 and TRBJ1-2, with 7 bases that match TRBD1. V shed 2 bases and J 6 bases; nucleotides not matched to a gene: 9. Germline CDR1 and CDR2: DFQATT and SNEGSKA (reference sequence). This CDR3 region has 14 residues.

This clonotype was counted between two and nine times. The gene calls are TRBV20-1 and TRBJ2-5; 8 bases align to TRBD2. The CDR3 runs 12 residues. From germline, CDR1 is DFQATT and CDR2 SNEGSKA (reference sequence). CDR3 bases: TGCAGCCCACTAGCGGAACAAGAGACCCAGTACTTC. As protein: CSPLAEQETQYF.

This chain joins TRBV20-1 and TRBJ2-3, with TRBD2 matching over 9 bases. CDR3 length: 14 amino acids. The V gene end was trimmed by 2 bases and the J gene end by 5 bases; junction bases not matched to a gene: 5. CDR1 is DFQATT and CDR2 is SNEGSKA in the germline V gene (reference sequence). DNA for the CDR3: TGCAGTGCTAGAAGCGCGGGAGGGTTAGATACGCAGTATTTT. As protein: CSARSAGGLDTQYF.

Details on this clonotype: The conserved phenylalanine or tryptophan is not found at the CDR3 terminus, so this likely reflects a read error. The rearrangement joins TRBV29-1 to TRBJ2-7; TRBD1 matches 7 bases. V was pared by 5 bases and J by 2 bases, with 6 bases of the junction left unmatched. Per the germline V gene, CDR1 is SQVTM and CDR2 is ANQGSEA. The CDR3 is 13 amino acids. The CDR3 here is CSVLGQGAYEQYL. The CDR3 nucleotides read TGCAGCGTTTTAGGTCAGGGGGCCTACGAGCAGTACCTC.

The chain has TRBV2 and TRBJ1-4; D unresolved. Trimming removed 7 bases at V and 4 bases at J, with 13 bases between. Germline V gene lookup returns CDR1 SNHLY and CDR2 FYNNEI. This CDR3 spans 14 amino acids. CDR3 amino acids: CASMLDIFNEKLFF. In DNA, the CDR3 is TGTGCCAGCATGCTCGACATCTTTAATGAAAAACTGTTTTTT.